This entry features one TCR beta chain sequence. This specimen comes from a study of control samples from healthy donors and cancer patients. Clones were read by immunoSEQ multiplex PCR, and TCRdb kept only the in-frame ones, dropping some. The table lists 130,000 or so clones, approximately 90% of them singletons. Input material: blood. This clonotype was sampled from a man in his forties or fifties in good health.

CDR3 nucleotide sequence: TGCGCCAGCAGCTCGAGAACAGGGGCAACTGAAGCTTTCTTT. Its protein product is CASSSRTGATEAFF. The rearrangement links TRBV5-1 to TRBJ1-1, with 7 bases that match TRBD1. The CDR3 has 14 residues. V shed 3 bases and J 5 bases; nucleotides not matched to a gene: 7. CDR1 is SGHRS, CDR2 YFSETQ, per germline.